These T cell receptor beta chains were read from a single sample in a study of blood T cell repertoires in COVID-19. Method: immunoSEQ multiplex PCR; TCRdb's copy keeps in-frame clones and lacks some. The sample shows approximately 170,000 clones, over 90% of them seen only once. Sequenced: peripheral blood. The source is a woman aged 55-69 years with COVID-19, enrolled during active disease. Each CDR3 is given with its conserved first and last residue. The order of the fields is clone size, J gene, D gene, V gene, CDR3 DNA, CDR3 protein. The D gene is left open where the match is weak. Some rows have no size entry. The others give once, few or many, or a class for an expanded clone.

NA | TRBJ2-3 | TRBD1 | TRBV30 | TGTGCCTGGACCAGGGACAGGTTTTCAACAGATACGCAGTATTTT | CAWTRDRFSTDTQYF
NA | TRBJ1-3 | NA | TRBV12-3/TRBV12-4 | TGTGCCAGCAGGGCAACTGGAAACACCATATATTTT | CASRATGNTIYF
NA | TRBJ1-1 | NA | TRBV5-1 | TGCGCCAGCAGCTACTCGACAGGTGAGAACACTGAAGCTTTCTTT | CASSYSTGENTEAFF
NA | TRBJ2-2 | TRBD2 | TRBV6-5 | TGTGCCAGCAGCCCACCTCGGGGGGACACCGGGGAGCTGTTTTTT | CASSPPRGDTGELFF
NA | TRBJ1-5 | NA | TRBV4-3 | TGCGCCAGCAGCCAAGCACACCGTAGCAATCAGCCCCAGCATTTT | CASSQAHRSNQPQHF
NA | TRBJ2-2 | NA | TRBV5-1 | TGCGCCAGCAGCTACCGGGACATGAACACCGGGGAGCTGTTTTTT | CASSYRDMNTGELFF
NA | TRBJ1-2 | NA | TRBV6-5 | TGTGCCAGCAGTTTAGAGCGGAGGGGCGGCTACACCTTC | CASSLERRGGYTF
NA | TRBJ1-4 | NA | TRBV7-9 | TGTGCCAGCAGCTTAGGTTCTGATTTGGGGGGAAATGAAAAACTGTTTTTT | CASSLGSDLGGNEKLFF
NA | TRBJ1-4 | TRBD1 | TRBV12-3/TRBV12-4 | TGTGCCAGCAGTTTAGTCCAACAGGGGGGACTGTTTTTT | CASSLVQQGGLFF
NA | TRBJ1-2 | TRBD1 | TRBV4-2 | TGTGCCAGCAGCCAAGGTGGGACAGAAGGCAGGTCCTATGGCTACACCTTC | CASSQGGTEGRSYGYTF
NA | TRBJ1-6 | NA | TRBV28 | TGTGCCAGCAGGGTCAGCGGCTCCTATAATTCACCCCTCCACTTT | CASRVSGSYNSPLHF
NA | TRBJ2-3 | TRBD2 | TRBV7-2 | TGTGCCAGCAGCAGAAGGACTAGCGTCTCAGATACGCAGTATTTT | CASSRRTSVSDTQYF
NA | TRBJ1-1 | TRBD1 | TRBV4-3 | TGCGCCAGCAGCCAAGATGGGCAGGGGGTGGGAGCTTTCTTT | CASSQDGQGVGAFF
NA | TRBJ2-2 | NA | TRBV2 | TGTGCCAGCAGTGAAGTCCGGGGCACCGGGGAGCTGTTTTTT | CASSEVRGTGELFF
NA | TRBJ1-4 | NA | TRBV5-5 | TGTGCCAGCAGCTCGACAGGCACGAATGAAAAACTGTTTTTT | CASSSTGTNEKLFF
NA | TRBJ2-7 | NA | TRBV3-1/TRBV3-2 | TGTGCCAGCAGCCAGAGGGCGAGGGTCGAGCAGTACTTC | CASSQRARVEQYF
NA | TRBJ1-2 | NA | TRBV4-2 | TGTGCCAGCAGCCAAGATGAGGGAGGCTACACCTTC | CASSQDEGGYTF
once | TRBJ2-1 | TRBD2 | TRBV4-3 | TGCGCCAGCAGCCAAGATCCCTTTTCTAGCGGGGGGAAGTCCTACAATGAGCAGTTCTTC | CASSQDPFSSGGKSYNEQFF
NA | TRBJ1-6 | NA | TRBV7-9 | TGTGCCAGCAGCCCCAACAGGGTGAATAATTCACCCCTCCACTTT | CASSPNRVNNSPLHF
NA | TRBJ1-4 | TRBD1 | TRBV28 | TGTGCCAGCAGAGCCACCGGGACAGGGCTTTGGGAAAAACTGTTTTTT | CASRATGTGLWEKLFF
NA | TRBJ2-7 | NA | TRBV19 | TGTGCCAGTAGCCCCTGGGGCGGGGCCTACGAGCAGTACTTC | CASSPWGGAYEQYF
NA | TRBJ1-1 | TRBD1 | TRBV7-2 | TGTGCCAGCAGCTGGAGGGGGCTCGGCACTGAAGCTTTCTTT | CASSWRGLGTEAFF
NA | TRBJ2-5 | TRBD2 | TRBV4-3 | TGCGCCAGCAGCCGTCATTCGGGACTAGGTAGTGTACAAGAGACCCAGTACTTC | CASSRHSGLGSVQETQYF
NA | TRBJ1-1 | NA | TRBV5-1 | TGCGCCAGCAGCTTAACAGGGCTGAACACTGAAGCTTTCTTT | CASSLTGLNTEAFF
NA | TRBJ2-1 | TRBD1 | TRBV5-6 | TGTGCCAGCAGCGGGGACAGGGTATACAATGAGCAGTTCTTC | CASSGDRVYNEQFF
NA | TRBJ1-1 | TRBD1 | TRBV29-1 | TGCAGCGTTGGCAGGGGGACTGAAGCTTTCTTT | CSVGRGTEAFF
NA | TRBJ2-7 | TRBD1 | TRBV19 | TGTGCCAGATTAAGACAGGGGACCTACGAGCAGTACTTC | CARLRQGTYEQYF
NA | TRBJ1-2 | NA | TRBV30 | TGTGCCTGGAGTGTACAGGCCTATGGCTACACCTTC | CAWSVQAYGYTF
once | TRBJ1-5 | NA | TRBV10-2 | TGCGCCAGCAGTGCTGACAGGTTGGGCAATCAGCCCCAGCATTTT | CASSADRLGNQPQHF
NA | TRBJ2-5 | TRBD2 | TRBV7-2 | TGTGCCAGCAGCTCACCGGGACTAGGGTTGGGGACCCAGTACTTC | CASSSPGLGLGTQYF
NA | TRBJ1-6 | TRBD1 | TRBV18 | TGTGCCAGCTCACCACCTCGGACAGGGGATAGCCATAATTCACCCCTCCACTTT | CASSPPRTGDSHNSPLHF
NA | TRBJ2-7 | TRBD1 | TRBV19 | TGTGCCAGTAGTATAGATGGACAGGGTAACTCCTACGAGCAGTACTTC | CASSIDGQGNSYEQYF
NA | TRBJ1-1 | TRBD1 | TRBV6-4 | TGTGCCAGCAGTGAGAGTACAGGGGGCAACACTGAAGCTTTCTTT | CASSESTGGNTEAFF
NA | TRBJ1-2 | TRBD1 | TRBV18 | TGTGCCAGCTCACCAGTGACAGGGGGCTTGATGGATTATGGCTACACCTTC | CASSPVTGGLMDYGYTF
NA | TRBJ2-3 | NA | TRBV5-4 | TGTGCCAGCAGCTTTCAGGGAGGTGGGGATACGCAGTATTTT | CASSFQGGGDTQYF
NA | TRBJ2-3 | NA | TRBV21-1 | TGTGCCAGCAGCAAACGAAAGGGGGTCAGCACAGATACGCAGTATTTT | CASSKRKGVSTDTQYF
NA | TRBJ1-5 | NA | TRBV18 | TGTGCCAGCTCACCACAGGGAGGGGTAAGTCCTCAGCCCCAGCATTTT | CASSPQGGVSPQPQHF
NA | TRBJ1-4 | NA | TRBV19 | TGTGCCAGTAGTAGAACAGGTACAACTAATGAAAAACTGTTTTTT | CASSRTGTTNEKLFF
NA | TRBJ1-1 | NA | TRBV4-3 | TGCGCCAGCAGCCAAGAGGGCAGGAACACTGAAGCTTTCTTT | CASSQEGRNTEAFF
NA | TRBJ1-1 | NA | TRBV18 | TGTGCCAGCTCCCCCTTGGCCTCGAACACTGAAGCTTTCTTT | CASSPLASNTEAFF
NA | TRBJ1-4 | NA | TRBV6-5 | TGTGCCAGCAGTTACGTGGGGCCCTCTGAAAAACTGTTTTTT | CASSYVGPSEKLFF
NA | TRBJ2-1 | TRBD2 | TRBV6-2/TRBV6-3 | TGTGCCAGCAGTTACCCCTTGGGGGGGGAAGGTTGGAATGAGCAGTTCTTC | CASSYPLGGEGWNEQFF
NA | TRBJ2-7 | TRBD1 | TRBV5-6 | TGTGCCAGCAGCGCTACAGGGGCTGGCGAGCAGTACTTC | CASSATGAGEQYF
NA | TRBJ1-5 | NA | TRBV9 | TGTGCCAGCAGCGCCGACGGGACATCGGATCAGCCCCAGCATTTT | CASSADGTSDQPQHF
once | TRBJ1-5 | TRBD1 | TRBV19 | TGTGCCGCAGCACAGGGGGCAGATCAGCCCCAGCATTTT | CAAAQGADQPQHF
NA | TRBJ2-1 | TRBD1 | TRBV11-3 | TGTGCCAGCAGCCGCGGACAGGGTACCTACAATGAGCAGTTCTTC | CASSRGQGTYNEQFF
NA | TRBJ2-4 | NA | TRBV9 | TGTGCCAGCAGCGTAGACGGCGGGGCGTCGGGCAAAAACATTCAGTACTTC | CASSVDGGASGKNIQYF